The T cell receptor beta chain under discussion was sequenced for a study of cytomegalovirus exposure and HLA in healthy donors. At the level of the study: The same platform used for the approximately 670 first-cohort repertoires was also used for the approximately 120 validation repertoires, as a later analysis reported.

Study-wide points: The study put 150 or so TCR beta chains on its list as cytomegalovirus-associated.

Note on this clone: Its target is unknown.

This CDR3 region has 15 residues. Germline CDR1 LGHNA, CDR2 YNFKEQ. Trimming removed 1 base from V and 2 bases from J; junction bases left unmatched: 3. Data came from immunoSEQ multiplex PCR; TCRdb stores just in-frame clones and leaves some out. The table has a few hundred thousand clones, roughly 84% seen once. The TCR was taken from a woman aged 25-40 years in good health and CMV-seropositive. The rearrangement joins TRBV4-2 to TRBJ1-2; 8 bases match TRBD1. Sequencing was carried out using PBMCs. The chain's CDR3 is CASSQVTGGNYGYTF. In nucleotides, the CDR3 is TGTGCCAGCAGCCAAGTAACAGGGGGAAACTATGGCTACACCTTC.